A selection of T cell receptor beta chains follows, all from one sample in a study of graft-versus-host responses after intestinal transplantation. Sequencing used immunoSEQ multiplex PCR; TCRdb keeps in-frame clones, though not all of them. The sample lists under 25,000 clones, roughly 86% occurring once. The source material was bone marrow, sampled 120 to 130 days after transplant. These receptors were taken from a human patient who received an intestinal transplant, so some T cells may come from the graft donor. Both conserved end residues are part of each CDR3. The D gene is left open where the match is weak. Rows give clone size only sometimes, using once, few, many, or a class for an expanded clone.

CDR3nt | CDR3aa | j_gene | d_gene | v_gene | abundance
TGTGCCTGGAGCGTAGGGACTAGCGGCACAGATACGCAGTATTTT | CAWSVGTSGTDTQYF | TRBJ2-3 | TRBD2 | TRBV30 | .
TGTGCCAGCAGCTTAGCGGGAGAAGTGGAGTACAATGAGCAGTTCTTC | CASSLAGEVEYNEQFF | TRBJ2-1 | TRBD2 | TRBV6-7 | .
TGTGCCAGCAGCCCGAACCTGGGACAGCTCTCTGGAAACACCATATATTTT | CASSPNLGQLSGNTIYF | TRBJ1-3 | TRBD1 | TRBV28 | .
TGTGCCAGCAGCTTAGCTCAGGGTGAAAACAATGAGCAGTTCTTC | CASSLAQGENNEQFF | TRBJ2-1 | . | TRBV7-9 | .
TGTGCCAGTAGTCCGAGGTGGACTAGCGGCCGCACAGATACGCAGTATTTT | CASSPRWTSGRTDTQYF | TRBJ2-3 | TRBD2 | TRBV19 | .
TGTGCCAGCAGCGTACTAGCCAGCTCCTACAATGAGCAGTTCTTC | CASSVLASSYNEQFF | TRBJ2-1 | . | TRBV9 | .
TGCGCCAGCAGCTTGGGACCCGGGACTACCGGCGAGCAGTACTTC | CASSLGPGTTGEQYF | TRBJ2-7 | TRBD2 | TRBV5-1 | .
TGTGCCAGCAGCATTGAGCGGGAGGTCCCTAGGGAGCAGTACTTC | CASSIEREVPREQYF | TRBJ2-7 | TRBD2 | TRBV11-2 | .
TGTGCCAGCATTACTTGGGGGCCCGGGGAGCTGTTTTTT | CASITWGPGELFF | TRBJ2-2 | . | TRBV6-5 | .
TGTGCCAGCAGTTTGGCTCCCCACCAAAACATTCAGTACTTC | CASSLAPHQNIQYF | TRBJ2-4 | . | TRBV28 | .
TGTGCTAGCAGCCACGGGGCAGAGTACGAGCAGTACTTC | CASSHGAEYEQYF | TRBJ2-7 | . | TRBV7-7 | .
TGTGCCAGTAGTTGGACCGGCTCCTCCGAGCAGTACTTC | CASSWTGSSEQYF | TRBJ2-7 | . | TRBV19 | .
TGTGCCAGCAGGCGAAATGAAAAACTGTTTTTT | CASRRNEKLFF | TRBJ1-4 | . | TRBV6-6 | .
TGTGCCAGCAGTTACGGACCCTTGAACGATCAGCCCCAGCATTTT | CASSYGPLNDQPQHF | TRBJ1-5 | . | TRBV6-6 | .
TGCGCCAGCAGTTTTATAACTAGTACGTATGAGCAGTTCTTC | CASSFITSTYEQFF | TRBJ2-1 | . | TRBV5-1 | .
TGTGCCAGTAGTAGCCCACACCGAGGGACTAGCGGGAGTTGGTACAATGAGCAGTTCTTC | CASSSPHRGTSGSWYNEQFF | TRBJ2-1 | TRBD2 | TRBV19 | .
TGTGCCACCAGCAGAGATTCTTACGACGAGCAGTACTTC | CATSRDSYDEQYF | TRBJ2-7 | . | TRBV15 | .
TGCAGCGTTGCTCGTGGGGGACTAGCGGGCTACAATGAGCAGTTCTTC | CSVARGGLAGYNEQFF | TRBJ2-1 | TRBD2 | TRBV29-1 | .
TGTGCCAGCCGGACGGGGGCGACCTACAATGAGCAGTTCTTC | CASRTGATYNEQFF | TRBJ2-1 | . | TRBV7-9 | .
TGTGCCATCAGTCGTACCGGGACTAGCCACAATGAGCAGTTCTTC | CAISRTGTSHNEQFF | TRBJ2-1 | TRBD2 | TRBV10-3 | .
TGTGCCAGCAGTTCGACTAGCGGGAGGGCCCTGTCGTACCAAGAGACCCAGTACTTC | CASSSTSGRALSYQETQYF | TRBJ2-5 | TRBD2 | TRBV27 | .
TGTGCCAGCAGTGATTCGGGACAGGGGAACTTTGGCTACACCTTC | CASSDSGQGNFGYTF | TRBJ1-2 | TRBD1 | TRBV6-4 | .
TGTGCCAGCAGCCCGGGACAGGCCTCCTACGAGCAGTACTTC | CASSPGQASYEQYF | TRBJ2-7 | TRBD1 | TRBV7-6 | once
TGCGCCAGCAGCCAAGAGGCTAGCGGGAGGAAGGAGCAGTACTTC | CASSQEASGRKEQYF | TRBJ2-7 | TRBD2 | TRBV4-3 | .
TGTGCCAGTAGTATAGGTTGGGCCTACGAGCAGTACTTC | CASSIGWAYEQYF | TRBJ2-7 | . | TRBV19 | once
TGTGCCAGCAGTGAAGCTAGGGGACAGGCCAGCGGGAGGACCGGGGAGCTGTTTTTT | CASSEARGQASGRTGELFF | TRBJ2-2 | . | TRBV6-1 | .
TGTGCCAGCAGTGTTGGACAGCGTCGTGGCGAGCAGTACTTC | CASSVGQRRGEQYF | TRBJ2-7 | . | TRBV28 | .
TGCGCCAGCAGTGAAGGGGGGCGGGAGACCCAGTACTTC | CASSEGGRETQYF | TRBJ2-5 | . | TRBV5-1 | once
TGTGCCAGCAGTTTCAGGGACTTCCAAGAGACCCAGTACTTC | CASSFRDFQETQYF | TRBJ2-5 | . | TRBV6-6 | .
TGTGCCAGCAGCTTTTATTCGGCGAAGACAAAAACCTACGAGCAGTACTTC | CASSFYSAKTKTYEQYF | TRBJ2-7 | . | TRBV11-2 | .
TGTGCCAGCAGCTTGGGAGGGTTCGGCAATCAGCCCCAGCATTTT | CASSLGGFGNQPQHF | TRBJ1-5 | . | TRBV5-6 | .
TGTGCCAGCAGCTTGGATGCAGGGTCTGGAAACACCATATATTTT | CASSLDAGSGNTIYF | TRBJ1-3 | . | TRBV5-4 | .
TGTGCCAGCAGCCAATCCTCACTAAACGGGGGTAATAGCAATCAGCCCCAGCATTTT | CASSQSSLNGGNSNQPQHF | TRBJ1-5 | . | TRBV14 | .
TGCAGCGTTGGATGGGCCTCCGAGCAGTACTTC | CSVGWASEQYF | TRBJ2-7 | . | TRBV29-1 | .
TGCAGCGTTGAGGAGATGAGCTACGAGCAGTACTTC | CSVEEMSYEQYF | TRBJ2-7 | . | TRBV29-1 | .
TGTGCCAGCAGTGAAGCAGGGGGGACAGGGGCAGATACGCAGTATTTT | CASSEAGGTGADTQYF | TRBJ2-3 | TRBD1 | TRBV6-1 | .
TGTGCCAGCAGCGTAGAAGGGACAGGAGAATCACCCCTCCACTTT | CASSVEGTGESPLHF | TRBJ1-6 | TRBD1 | TRBV9 | .
TGCGCCAGCAGCCAAGAAGGCCGGGGACAGGGGGGAACTGAAGCTTTCTTT | CASSQEGRGQGGTEAFF | TRBJ1-1 | TRBD1 | TRBV4-1 | few
TGTGCCAGCAGTGAAAAGGGGTCGGCAGGACGGGCTCCCCAGCATTTT | CASSEKGSAGRAPQHF | TRBJ1-5 | . | TRBV25-1 | .
TGTGCCTGGAGTGTAAGCATGATTGAAGCTTTCTTT | CAWSVSMIEAFF | TRBJ1-1 | . | TRBV30 | .
TGCGCCAGCAGCTTGACAGCAACTAATGAAAAACTGTTTTTT | CASSLTATNEKLFF | TRBJ1-4 | . | TRBV5-1 | .
TGTGCCAGCGCATTCCTGCTATCCTACAATGAGCAGTTCTTC | CASAFLLSYNEQFF | TRBJ2-1 | . | TRBV28 | once
TGTGCCAGCAGTTTCGGTAAAGCCTACGAGCAGTACTTC | CASSFGKAYEQYF | TRBJ2-7 | . | TRBV27 | once
TGCGCCAGCAGCTTGGCCAACTTCTACAATGAGCAGTTCTTC | CASSLANFYNEQFF | TRBJ2-1 | . | TRBV5-1 | .
TGCGCCAGCAGCACTCCCCCCGTAATCGGCTACACCTTC | CASSTPPVIGYTF | TRBJ1-2 | . | TRBV5-1 | .
TGTGCCAGCAGTTTATCGGGGGGGGAGTACGAGCAGTACTTC | CASSLSGGEYEQYF | TRBJ2-7 | TRBD2 | TRBV27 | .
TGTGCCAGCAGCTTGTGGGCTAGCGGGTCCTTCATCCCCTACGAGCAGTACTTC | CASSLWASGSFIPYEQYF | TRBJ2-7 | TRBD2 | TRBV5-8 | .